These T cell receptor beta chains were read from a single sample in a study of cytomegalovirus exposure and HLA in healthy donors. Sequenced by immunoSEQ multiplex PCR; TCRdb stores in-frame clones only, minus some. The sample yields roughly 130,000 clones, about 73% seen once. Sequenced: PBMCs. The receptors originated from a human donor in good health. The CDR3 runs from the conserved cysteine through the conserved F or W. Fields, in order: J gene, clone size, D gene, V gene, CDR3 protein, CDR3 DNA. A D gene is named only where the DNA matches it firmly. A clone size is listed for some rows: how often the clone was seen (once, few, many), or a class if it is expanded.

TRBJ2-3	NA	TRBD1	TRBV4-2	CASSQGGQADTQYF	TGTGCCAGCAGCCAAGGCGGACAGGCAGATACGCAGTATTTT
TRBJ2-3	few	TRBD2	TRBV12-5	CASGSGGSNQDTQYF	TGTGCTAGTGGTTCAGGCGGGAGTAATCAGGATACGCAGTATTTT
TRBJ1-4	NA	NA	TRBV5-1	CASSLTQGNNEKLFF	TGCGCCAGCAGCTTAACCCAGGGAAATAATGAAAAACTGTTTTTT
TRBJ2-5	NA	TRBD2	TRBV7-2	CASSLVAGHQETQYF	TGTGCCAGCAGCTTAGTAGCGGGCCACCAAGAGACCCAGTACTTC
TRBJ2-3	NA	TRBD2	TRBV6-5	CASSHLAGGSDTQYF	TGTGCCAGCAGTCACCTAGCGGGGGGGTCAGATACGCAGTATTTT
TRBJ1-2	NA	NA	TRBV7-9	CASSKVVTGGLTNYGYTF	TGTGCCAGCAGCAAAGTTGTCACCGGAGGTCTAACTAACTATGGCTACACCTTC
TRBJ2-1	NA	TRBD1	TRBV4-2	CASSFWTGGDNEQFF	TGTGCCAGCAGCTTTTGGACAGGGGGGGATAATGAGCAGTTCTTC
TRBJ1-3	NA	NA	TRBV7-8	CASSLRGGWGNTIYF	TGTGCCAGCAGCTTAAGGGGGGGATGGGGAAACACCATATATTTT
TRBJ1-1	few	NA	TRBV30	CAWSVTGWTEAFF	TGTGCCTGGAGTGTAACAGGTTGGACTGAAGCTTTCTTT
TRBJ1-2	NA	NA	TRBV18	CASSPRGSYGYTF	TGTGCCAGCTCACCACGGGGCAGCTATGGCTACACCTTC
TRBJ2-7	once	TRBD1	TRBV11-2	CASSLTGNGEQYF	TGTGCCAGCAGCCTGACAGGGAACGGGGAGCAGTACTTC
TRBJ1-2	NA	TRBD1	TRBV19	CASRGTGPYGYTF	TGTGCCAGTAGAGGGACAGGTCCCTATGGCTACACCTTC
TRBJ1-1	NA	NA	TRBV5-4	CASSPGGPNTEAFF	TGTGCCAGCAGCCCCGGCGGCCCGAACACTGAAGCTTTCTTT
TRBJ1-5	NA	TRBD1	TRBV2	CASRRQGRDSQPQHF	TGTGCCAGCAGGCGACAGGGGCGGGACAGTCAGCCCCAGCATTTT
TRBJ1-3	NA	NA	TRBV7-2	CASSPWGSSSGNTIYF	TGTGCCAGCAGCCCTTGGGGCTCCTCCTCTGGAAACACCATATATTTT
TRBJ1-4	NA	NA	TRBV4-3	CASSQGGRAVNEKLFF	TGCGCCAGCAGCCAAGGGGGGAGGGCCGTTAATGAAAAACTGTTTTTT
TRBJ2-2	NA	NA	TRBV5-1	CASSRGNTGELFF	TGCGCCAGCAGCCGAGGGAACACCGGGGAGCTGTTTTTT
TRBJ1-4	few	NA	TRBV25-1	CASSGGKGKKLFF	TGTGCCAGCAGTGGCGGAAAGGGGAAAAAACTGTTTTTT
TRBJ1-3	few	TRBD1	TRBV5-4	CASSLGGQGSGNTIYF	TGTGCCAGCAGCTTGGGGGGACAGGGCTCTGGAAACACCATATATTTT
TRBJ1-2	NA	NA	TRBV7-9	CASSFFLKAKGLDYGYTF	TGTGCCAGCAGCTTTTTTCTGAAAGCGAAAGGTTTGGACTATGGCTACACCTTC
TRBJ1-2	once	NA	TRBV21-1	CASSKTGPGGPNNYGYTF	TGTGCCAGCAGCAAAACGGGGCCAGGGGGACCCAACAACTATGGCTACACCTTC